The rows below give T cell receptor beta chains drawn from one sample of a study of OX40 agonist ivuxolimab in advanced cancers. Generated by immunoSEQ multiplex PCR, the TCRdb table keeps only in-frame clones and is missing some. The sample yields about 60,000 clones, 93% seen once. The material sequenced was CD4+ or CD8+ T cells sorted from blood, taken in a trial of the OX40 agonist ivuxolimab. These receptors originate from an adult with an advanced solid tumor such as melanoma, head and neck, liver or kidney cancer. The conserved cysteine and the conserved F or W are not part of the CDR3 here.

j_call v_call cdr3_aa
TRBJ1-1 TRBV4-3 ASSQVPNTEAF
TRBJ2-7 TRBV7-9 ASSLVVGGPFSYEQY
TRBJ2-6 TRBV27 ASSPGHSGANVLT
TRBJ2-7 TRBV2 ASSGPIAGQVYEQY
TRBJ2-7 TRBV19 ASGIGTSGIYEQY
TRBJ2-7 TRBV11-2 ASSTGGGEQY
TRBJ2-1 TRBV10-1 ASSESLAKARVVCYNEQF
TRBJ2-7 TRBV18 ASSPSGLTGYEQY
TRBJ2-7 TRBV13 ASSPRQGYYEQY
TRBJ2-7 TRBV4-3 ASSQDRTNTYEQY
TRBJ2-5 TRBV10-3 AISEGITGKETQY
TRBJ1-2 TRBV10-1 ASSGWMYRLTYGYT
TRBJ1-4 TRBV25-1 ASSRRDEEKLF
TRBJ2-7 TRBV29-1 SVFSGSTDEQY
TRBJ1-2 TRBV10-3 AISDEDRGFYGYT
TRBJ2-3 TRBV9 ASSPPWEGGADTQY
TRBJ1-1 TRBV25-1 ASLGNTEAF
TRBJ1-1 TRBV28 ASSLGLWTGEIEAF
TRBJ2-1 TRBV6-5 ASSLGTSGTNNEQF
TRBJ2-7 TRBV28 ASTPGDPYEQY
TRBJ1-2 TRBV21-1 ASSKVMRTGGSSDYGYT
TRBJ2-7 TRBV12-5 ASEPTVSSYEQY
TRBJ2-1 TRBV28 ASSSIRLDSSYNEQF
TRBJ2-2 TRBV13 ASSLGTGFRDTGELF
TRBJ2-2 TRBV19 ASFTGTVTGELF
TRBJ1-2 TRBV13 ASSLGGQKLGGYT
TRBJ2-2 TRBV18 ASLAGAGELF
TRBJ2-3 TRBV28 ASSLSLGDTQY